Presented here are 27 T cell receptor beta chains from one specimen sequenced in a study of PD-1 blockade in classical Hodgkin lymphoma. Relapse after autologous stem cell transplantation occurred in every patient, and brentuximab vedotin exposure varied. Clones were read by immunoSEQ multiplex PCR, and TCRdb kept only the in-frame ones, dropping some. The sample consists of some 18,000 clones, roughly 80% of them appearing once. Source: peripheral blood mononuclear cells (PBMCs), taken at baseline. These receptors all stem from a human donor with classical Hodgkin lymphoma.

The chain is built from TRBV9 and TRBJ2-7; D is unresolved. Trimming stripped 0 bases from V and 0 bases from J, with 7 bases between. The germline CDR1 and CDR2 sequences are SGDLS and YYNGEE. This CDR3 has 14 residues. The CDR3 nucleotides are TGTGCCAGCAGCGTAGCTCCCGCCTCCTACGAGCAGTACTTC. Protein sequence: CASSVAPASYEQYF.

This chain joins TRBV2 and TRBJ1-4; possible D gene TRBD1, 5 bases. CDR3 length: 14 residues. V was pared by 4 bases and J by 8 bases, with 14 bases between. Germline V gene sequence: CDR1 SNHLY, CDR2 FYNNEI. CDR3 bases: TGTGCCAGCAGTGGGGGACGGATGGGGGAAAAACTGTTTTTT. It yields the protein CASSGGRMGEKLFF. The full variable domain, rest sourced from reference TRBV2 and TRBJ1-4, is EPEVTQTPSHQVTQMGQEVILRCVPISNHLYFYWYRQILGQKVEFLVSFYNNEISEKSEIFDDQFSVERPDGSNFTLKIRSTKLEDSAMYFCASSGGRMGEKLFFGSGTQLSVL.

This clone has only a few counts. The V call is TRBV5-6, the J call TRBJ1-1, with no clear D. Trimming took off 1 base at V and 6 bases at J, with 4 bases between the two ends. The germline gives CDR1 SGHDT, CDR2 YYEEEE. The CDR3 contains 11 residues. CDR3 sequence: CASSLQAEAFF. DNA of the CDR3: TGTGCCAGCAGCTTGCAGGCTGAAGCTTTCTTT. Using reference TRBV5-6 and TRBJ1-1 for the parts outside the CDR3, the full variable domain is DAGVTQSPTHLIKTRGQQVTLRCSPKSGHDTVSWYQQALGQGPQFIFQYYEEEERQRGNFPDRFSGHQFPNYSSELNVNALLLGDSALYLCASSLQAEAFFGQGTRLTVV.

This chain joins TRBV2 and TRBJ1-1; D remains unclear. The germline V gene has CDR1 SNHLY and CDR2 FYNNEI. The CDR3 consists of 13 residues. The V and J ends lost 7 bases and 3 bases respectively, with 12 bases between them. DNA of the CDR3: TGTGCCAGCATGACGGAGAGGGACACTGAAGCTTTCTTT. Translating it yields CASMTERDTEAFF. The whole variable domain, filled in from reference TRBV2 and TRBJ1-1, reads EPEVTQTPSHQVTQMGQEVILRCVPISNHLYFYWYRQILGQKVEFLVSFYNNEISEKSEIFDDQFSVERPDGSNFTLKIRSTKLEDSAMYFCASMTERDTEAFFGQGTRLTVV.

The V and J genes are TRBV19 and TRBJ1-5; 7 bases align to TRBD1. With 3 bases clipped from V and 7 bases from J, the junction kept 9 bases outside the gene matches. CDR1 is LNHDA, CDR2 SQIVND, per germline (reference sequence). This CDR3 spans 15 amino acids. CDR3 DNA sequence: TGTGCCAGTAGTATCCCGACAGGGACGGTACAGCCCCAGCATTTT. Translating gives CASSIPTGTVQPQHF.

V is TRBV18 and J is TRBJ2-5; a weak D match, TRBD2 (7 bases). The V and J ends lost 3 bases and 5 bases respectively, with 22 bases between them. Per the germline V gene, CDR1 is KGHSH and CDR2 is LQKENI. This CDR3 is built from 17 residues. CDR3 protein: CASSPPRGAGPQETQYF. The DNA for the CDR3 is TGTGCCAGCTCACCGCCACGGGGGGCAGGGCCCCAGGAGACCCAGTACTTC. The complete variable domain, with remaining parts taken from reference TRBV18 and TRBJ2-5, reads NAGVMQNPRHLVRRRGQEARLRCSPMKGHSHVYWYRQLPEEGLKFMVYLQKENIIDESGMPKERFSAEFPKEGPSILRIQQVVRGDSAAYFCASSPPRGAGPQETQYFGPGTRLLVL.

The J gene is TRBJ2-1, the V gene TRBV25-1, with 10 bases aligning to TRBD2. CDR1 is MGHDK, CDR2 SYGVNS, per germline. Germline trimming cut 5 bases from V and 9 bases from J; bases unmatched to any gene: 10. This CDR3 comprises 15 residues. The DNA of the CDR3 is TGTGCCAGCAGTCTAAATCTGCTAGCGGGGGTTGAGCAGTTCTTC. Translation: CASSLNLLAGVEQFF.

V gene TRBV27 combines with J gene TRBJ1-6, with a possible D match to TRBD1 (6 bases). Germline-derived CDR1 and CDR2 are MNHEY and SMNVEV (reference sequence). The CDR3 is made up of 16 amino acids. Trimming removed 6 bases from V and 10 bases from J, with 22 bases in between. The CDR3 reads CASRLRGGSIVSPLHF. Written as DNA, the CDR3 is TGTGCCAGCAGACTCCGAGGGGGGTCAATCGTCTCACCCCTCCACTTT.

The chain couples TRBV10-3 to TRBJ2-2; 12 positions agree with TRBD2. CDR3 length: 15 amino acids. Germline V gives CDR1 ENHRY, CDR2 SYGVKD. The J segment lost 1 base and the V segment lost 9 bases, leaving 3 bases of the junction unmatched. CDR3 in amino acids: CAISGLAGNTGELFF. CDR3 nucleotides: TGTGCCATTTCGGGACTAGCGGGGAACACCGGGGAGCTGTTTTTT.

This chain uses TRBV2 with TRBJ2-1; 11 bases map to TRBD2. The germline V gene encodes CDR1 SNHLY and CDR2 FYNNEI. The CDR3 runs to 19 residues. Losses at the gene ends were 6 bases for V and 2 bases for J; bases not matched to a gene: 15. CDR3 amino acids: CASSDTSGSLTRTYNEQFF. The DNA for the CDR3 is TGTGCCAGCAGCGATACTAGCGGGAGTCTTACTAGGACCTACAATGAGCAGTTCTTC.

This chain connects TRBV10-1 to TRBJ2-3, with D possibly being TRBD2 (6 bases). The CDR3 sequence is 14 residues long. The germline V gene has CDR1 WNHNN and CDR2 SYGVQD (reference sequence). The V end lost 0 bases, the J end lost 6 bases, and 10 bases lay between the germline ends. The CDR3 DNA reads TGCGCCAGCAGTGAGTCCGGGAGACCGGATACGCAGTATTTT. This translates into CASSESGRPDTQYF.

This sequence joins TRBV6-5 and TRBJ2-3; D gene unclear. CDR1 and CDR2 from the germline V gene are MNHEY and SVGAGI. CDR3 length: 13 residues. Trimming removed 7 bases at V and 3 bases at J, with 11 bases between. The CDR3 reads CASTQPGTDTQYF. CDR3 bases: TGTGCCAGCACTCAACCCGGAACAGATACGCAGTATTTT.

V usage is TRBV11-2 and J usage is TRBJ2-3; 12 bases align to TRBD1. This CDR3 comprises 16 residues. The V and J ends lost 5 bases and 6 bases, in that order; junction bases with no gene match: 9. Germline CDR1 is SGHAT and CDR2 is FQNNGV. Written as DNA, the CDR3 is TGTGCCAGCAGCCACCCAGGGGACAGGGGGCCGGATACGCAGTATTTT. It is translated as CASSHPGDRGPDTQYF.

This chain connects TRBV7-6 to TRBJ2-1; 8 positions match TRBD2. Germline V lookup: CDR1 SGHVS, CDR2 FNYEAQ. There are 15 residues in the CDR3. Trimming cost V 5 bases and J 3 bases; bases outside gene matches: 6. The CDR3 nucleotides are TGTGCCAGCAGCGCGTTAGCGGGGAACTACAATGAGCAGTTCTTC. Translated: CASSALAGNYNEQFF.

The chain carries TRBV4-1 and TRBJ2-3, with D uncertain. Trimming stripped 3 bases from V and 0 bases from J, with 13 bases between. Germline V CDR1 and CDR2: MGHRA, YSYEKL. CDR3 length: 16 amino acids. The CDR3 DNA reads TGCGCCAGCAGCCAGGGCGTTCGCTCTAGCACAGATACGCAGTATTTT. The encoded protein is CASSQGVRSSTDTQYF.

The chain joins TRBV21-1 to TRBJ2-3. TRBV21-1 is a listed pseudogene. The CDR3 runs 16 residues. CDR3 sequence (DNA): TGTGCCAGCAGCAAAGATCCAGCCCCTAGCACAGATACGCAGTATTTT. This encodes CASSKDPAPSTDTQYF.

The rearrangement uses TRBV4-1 and TRBJ2-5, with 8 bases identical to TRBD1. The CDR3 runs 16 residues. Per the germline V gene, CDR1 is MGHRA and CDR2 is YSYEKL. Trimming at V came to 3 bases and at J to 1 base, leaving 7 bases not matched to a gene. The CDR3 spells CASSQLGTGAQETQYF. DNA for the CDR3: TGCGCCAGCAGCCAGCTCGGGACAGGAGCCCAAGAGACCCAGTACTTC.

This sequence joins TRBV6-1 and TRBJ2-1; 8 bases fit TRBD1. The CDR3 extends over 15 amino acids. The germline gives CDR1 MNHNS, CDR2 SASEGT. Unmatched junction bases numbered 4, after V lost 4 bases and J lost 2 bases. CDR3 loop: CASSAWTGTYNEQFF. CDR3 coding DNA: TGTGCCAGCAGTGCCTGGACAGGGACCTACAATGAGCAGTTCTTC.

The chain carries TRBV21-1 and TRBJ2-2; the D call TRBD2 from the table was never checked on the DNA. TRBV21-1 is a known pseudogene. The CDR3 consists of 16 residues. The CDR3 sequence is CASSLSWRRGPGELFF. The CDR3 DNA follows: TGTGCCAGCAGCCTATCCTGGAGGAGGGGCCCCGGGGAGCTGTTTTTT.

This sequence joins TRBV6-5 and TRBJ2-1; D is unresolved. CDR3 length: 12 residues. The germline V and J ends were trimmed by 4 bases and 7 bases, with 8 bases remaining between them. Germline assignment: CDR1 MNHEY and CDR2 SVGAGI. The CDR3: CASSFGLNEQFF. The CDR3 region has the DNA TGTGCCAGCAGTTTCGGCCTAAATGAGCAGTTCTTC.

The rearrangement joins TRBV30 to TRBJ2-6; D is possibly TRBD1 or TRBD2 (6 bases each). This CDR3 has 16 amino acids. The ends were cut back, 3 bases at V and 3 bases at J, with 15 bases in the middle. Per the germline V gene, CDR1 is GTSNPN and CDR2 is SVGIG (reference sequence). CDR3 coding DNA: TGTGCCTGGAGGGAGTGGGGGGCGAGTGGGGCCAACGTCCTGACTTTC. This codes for CAWREWGASGANVLTF.

This sequence joins TRBV18 and TRBJ1-2; D ambiguous. This CDR3 spans 18 amino acids. Between the trimmed V and J ends, which lost 3 bases and 5 bases, there was a span of 25 bases. Germline assignment: CDR1 KGHSH and CDR2 LQKENI. The CDR3 DNA reads as TGTGCCAGCTCACCGGTTAGCGAGTCCCCTCGACTCACTTATGGCTACACCTTC. It encodes CASSPVSESPRLTYGYTF. Looking up the rest from reference TRBV18 and TRBJ1-2 gives the full variable domain: NAGVMQNPRHLVRRRGQEARLRCSPMKGHSHVYWYRQLPEEGLKFMVYLQKENIIDESGMPKERFSAEFPKEGPSILRIQQVVRGDSAAYFCASSPVSESPRLTYGYTFGSGTRLTVV.

The chain has TRBV14 and TRBJ1-1; 9 bases align to TRBD1. Germline CDR1 and CDR2: SGHDN and FVKESK. This CDR3 has 15 amino acids. V trimming: 4 bases; J trimming: 1 base; junction bases outside the gene matches: 4. The CDR3 region is CASSPLGQGNTEAFF. The CDR3 nucleotides are TGTGCCAGCAGCCCCTTGGGACAGGGGAACACTGAAGCTTTCTTT.

The genes are TRBV11-3 and TRBJ1-2, with a possible D match to TRBD1 (5 bases). From germline, CDR1 is SGHNT and CDR2 YENEEA. V was trimmed by 0 bases and J by 4 bases, leaving 6 bases between them. The CDR3 runs to 13 residues. The CDR3 DNA is TGTGCCAGCAGCTTAGATGACAGCTATGGCTACACCTTC. This encodes CASSLDDSYGYTF. Drawing the rest from reference TRBV11-3 and TRBJ1-2, the complete variable domain is EAGVVQSPRYKIIEKKQPVAFWCNPISGHNTLYWYLQNLGQGPELLIRYENEEAVDDSQLPKDRFSAERLKGVDSTLKIQPAELGDSAVYLCASSLDDSYGYTFGSGTRLTVV.

This clone was counted between two and nine times. V gene TRBV5-5 combines with J gene TRBJ2-7; 9 bases line up with TRBD1. Germline V gives CDR1 SGHKS, CDR2 YYEKEE (reference sequence). This CDR3 is built from 13 residues. The V and J ends lost 1 base and 5 bases, in that order; junction bases with no gene match: 1. The CDR3 loop is CASSLTGGHEQYF. The CDR3 DNA follows: TGTGCCAGCAGCTTGACAGGGGGCCACGAGCAGTACTTC.

The V call is TRBV4-1, the J call TRBJ2-1; D ambiguous. V lost 0 bases and J lost 6, with 9 bases in between. Per germline, CDR1 MGHRA and CDR2 YSYEKL. The CDR3 loop spans 14 amino acids. CDR3 DNA sequence: TGCGCCAGCAGCCAAGAAGACTTGGCCAATGAGCAGTTCTTC. It codes for CASSQEDLANEQFF.

V usage is TRBV29-1 and J usage is TRBJ2-2; TRBD2 aligns across 12 bases. This CDR3 spans 16 amino acids. Germline V gene sequence: CDR1 SQVTM, CDR2 ANQGSEA. V trimming: 4 bases; J trimming: 7 bases; junction bases outside the gene matches: 10. In DNA form, the CDR3 reads TGCAGCGTTGGCCACCTAGCGGGAGGGCCCGGCGGGGAGCTGTTTTTT. This codes for CSVGHLAGGPGGELFF.